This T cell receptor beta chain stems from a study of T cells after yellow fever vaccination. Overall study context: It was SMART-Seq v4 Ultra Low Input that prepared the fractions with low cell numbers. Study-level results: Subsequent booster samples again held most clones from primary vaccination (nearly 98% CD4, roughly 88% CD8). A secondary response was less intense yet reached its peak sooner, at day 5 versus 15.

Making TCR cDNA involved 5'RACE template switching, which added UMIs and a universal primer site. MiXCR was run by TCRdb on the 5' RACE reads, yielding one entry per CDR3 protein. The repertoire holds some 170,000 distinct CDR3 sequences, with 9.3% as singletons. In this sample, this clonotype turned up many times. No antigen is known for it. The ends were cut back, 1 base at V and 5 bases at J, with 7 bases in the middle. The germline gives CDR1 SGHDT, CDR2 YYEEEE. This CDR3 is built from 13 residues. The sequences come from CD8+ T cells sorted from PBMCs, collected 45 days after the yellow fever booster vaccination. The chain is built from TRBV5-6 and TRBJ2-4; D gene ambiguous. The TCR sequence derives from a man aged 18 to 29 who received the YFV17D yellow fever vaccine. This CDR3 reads CASSLLLENIQYF. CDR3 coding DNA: TGTGCCAGCAGCTTGCTCTTAGAAAACATTCAGTACTTC. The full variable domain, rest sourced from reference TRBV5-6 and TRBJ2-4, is DAGVTQSPTHLIKTRGQQVTLRCSPKSGHDTVSWYQQALGQGPQFIFQYYEEEERQRGNFPDRFSGHQFPNYSSELNVNALLLGDSALYLCASSLLLENIQYFGAGTRLSVL.